Reported below is one T cell receptor (beta chain). The data belong to a study of technical replicates of blood from several donors. V was clipped by 4 bases and J by 10 bases, with 10 bases between them. The CDR3 is 10 residues long. Looked up from germline, CDR1 is DFQATT and CDR2 is SNEGSKA (reference sequence). Libraries were prepared by immunoSEQ multiplex PCR; TCRdb keeps only in-frame clonotypes and omits some of them. The sample lists 60,000 to 90,000 clones; over 90% were seen once. The clonotype comes from a human donor in good health. This rearrangement joins TRBV20-1 to TRBJ1-1; D gene unclear. The source material was T cells isolated from PBMCs. The CDR3 DNA follows: TGCAGTGCTAATGTAGGAGTAGCTTTCTTT. It yields the protein CSANVGVAFF.